Reported below is one T cell receptor beta chain. The antigen it binds to is not known. Base qualities are missing; no much larger clone stands one base away. The immunoSEQ Assay was the method used to sequence TCRbeta CDR3 regions. After extraction, genomic DNA underwent amplification by bias-controlled multiplex PCR, followed by high-throughput sequencing. In the paper's pipeline: Collapsing and filtering of sequences were performed to quantify the absolute abundance of each unique TCRbeta CDR3 region. Usable DNA was measured by amplifying reference genes present in all nucleated cells, and TCRbeta template counts were normalized to that usable DNA to estimate T cell fraction. Repertoire TCRs were annotated as SARS-CoV-2-specific by exact matching of V gene, CDR3 amino acid sequence and J gene to a known reactive TCR set. MIRA supplied the reference SARS-CoV-2 TCR set, which was filtered for enrichment in COVID-19-positive ImmuneCODE repertoires so that public or cross-reactive TCRs were removed. Based on the MIRA antigens, annotated TCRs were further analysed at the level of specific ORF or position within ORF. Depth was the summed frequency of annotated unique rearrangements, while breadth was defined as annotated unique rearrangements over total unique productive rearrangements. Group comparisons of TCR breadth used two-sided Wilcoxon rank-sum tests. Imported from immuneACCESS, the table was reduced by TCRdb to in-frame sequences with V and J called. These copies leave out some clones; in studies compared against another copy, an unresolved V gene accounts for under half, and the cause of the remainder is not known. The V and J calls and clone size were taken over from that table, and D and trimming were inferred from the DNA. The sample includes some 400,000 clones, with around nine tenths observed a single time. The top ten hold around 2% of the sample.

The treatment or condition label, read with the paper, signifies: roughly 19 received Ad26.COV2.S at low or high dose, single or two shots; a few received placebo; per-sample allocation not given. Repertoires of vaccine and placebo recipients were sequenced from samples collected on day 63 after the first injection. Between 29 July and 7 August 2020, Cohort 1b enrolled 25 adults aged 18-55 years at one site in Boston, USA. Ad26.COV2.S was a replication-incompetent adenovirus type 26 vector that expressed a prefusion-stabilized SARS-CoV-2 spike protein derived from the original Wuhan strain. The data are from a study of Ad26.COV2.S vaccination and SARS-CoV-2 variants listed by TCRdb under 2021. At the level of the whole study: Vaccine-arm donors came from COV1001, a multicentre, randomized, double-blind, placebo-controlled phase I-IIa trial of Ad26.COV2.S in healthy adults. Trial participants were randomized into five groups of five: low-dose or high-dose Ad26.COV2.S given once or twice, or placebo on both occasions. Dosing of Ad26.COV2.S was intramuscular, at either 5x10^10 or 1x10^11 viral particles, delivered as one shot or as two shots spaced 56 days apart. Throughout the experiments and outcome assessment, investigators stayed blinded to trial group allocation. TCRbeta repertoire sequencing served as the tool for gauging how specific and how broad the SARS-CoV-2-reactive T cell receptors were following Ad26.COV2.S vaccination. A total of 32 samples were included in the TCR-sequenced set, comprising approximately 20 Ad26.COV2.S vaccine recipients, 5 placebo recipients and 8 SARS-CoV-2 convalescent individuals.

The investigation overall reported the following: The authors noted that total T cell responses may have been underestimated by the TCR breadth and depth analyses. Ad26.COV2.S recipients had higher spike-specific TCR breadth than placebo recipients (P = 0.0014). Comparable non-spike TCR breadth was observed between vaccine and placebo recipients, consistent with only spike being contained in the vaccine. Substantial breadth of spike-specific CD8+ and CD4+ T cell responses was reported after vaccination. Comparing responses between vaccine doses or regimens was not something the study was powered to do.

The trim is 6 bases for V and 2 bases for J, with a gap of 11 bases between the germline ends. The CDR3 measures 13 amino acids from cysteine to phenylalanine. The retained sequence is limited to the CDR3, 39 bases, with the frame set at the first base. The germline V gene (reference sequence) specifies MNHNY as CDR1 and SVGAGI as CDR2. The rearranged segments are TRBV6-6 and TRBJ2-7, and TRBD1 may be the D gene, going by 6 matching bases. This TCR was sampled from a person between 18 and 65 years old who received the Ad26.COV2.S COVID-19 vaccine or a placebo. Sequences were derived from peripheral blood, sampled in a trial of Ad26.COV2.S vaccine versus placebo. At the DNA level, the sequence is TGTGCCAGCAGAGGGACAAATACCTACGAGCAGTACTTC. Its amino acids are CASRGTNTYEQYF.